This T cell receptor (beta chain) was profiled in a study of blood T cell repertoires in COVID-19. The protocol was immunoSEQ multiplex PCR, while the TCRdb copy is restricted to in-frame clones and leaves out a portion. The sample contains about 130,000 clones, around four fifths of which appear only once. The V gene's germline CDR1 is WNHNN and CDR2 SYGVQD (reference sequence). Trimming at V came to 5 bases and at J to 3 bases, leaving 24 bases not matched to a gene. The CDR3 consists of 20 residues. Input material: peripheral blood. This chain joins TRBV10-1 and TRBJ2-7, with TRBD2 matching over 8 bases. This TCR derives from a man aged 55 to 69 with acute or convalescent COVID-19. As DNA, the CDR3 is TGCGCCAGCAGTCCCCCCGCTCGGACAGTCGGGGGGGGGCGGAACTACGAGCAGTACTTC. It yields the protein CASSPPARTVGGGRNYEQYF.